This entry describes one T cell receptor (beta chain). Its antigen is unidentified. V lost 4 bases, J lost 0 bases, and 8 bases lay in between. The CDR3 runs to 13 residues. Germline assignment: CDR1 SGHNT and CDR2 YYREEE (reference sequence). Assay used: immunoSEQ multiplex PCR; TCRdb lists only in-frame clones, some missing. In the table there are roughly 1,500,000 clones, about 98.5% of which are singletons. The data were taken from a study of shared clonotypes between healthy human individuals. Broader study findings: Though the depth was large, rarefaction showed that sorted-subset sequencing was incomplete.

What was sequenced was naive CD4+ T cells sorted from blood. The subset here: CD45RA+ positively selected. This sequence was found in a young man in good health. The V call is TRBV5-4, the J call TRBJ2-7, with D unclear. The CDR3 region is CASSQHYSYEQYF. In DNA, the CDR3 is TGTGCCAGCAGCCAACACTACTCCTACGAGCAGTACTTC.